The source of this T cell receptor (beta chain) is a study of PD-L1 blockade in urothelial cancer. In the study overall: Analyses were performed on blood at 3 weeks after treatment start (the second dose) and at 6 weeks. Peripheral blood specimens exhibited a median yield of about 140,000 T cells. Study-wide points: Sub-median blood TCR clonality before treatment predicted longer survival.

TCRdb's table, derived via immunoSEQ multiplex PCR, lists solely in-frame clones and lacks some. Here the sample spans 30,000 to 40,000 clones, 65% to 90% being singletons. The length of the CDR3 is 15 residues. Trimming cost V 0 bases and J 4 bases, with 13 bases left between them. The germline V gene has CDR1 SGHRS and CDR2 YFSETQ. Comment on this clone: Antigen specificity is unknown.

The sequenced sample was PBMCs, obtained around atezolizumab (anti-PD-L1) treatment. This clonotype was sampled from a man in his 60s with urothelial cancer. The rearrangement links TRBV5-1 to TRBJ1-1, with a possible D match to TRBD1 (6 bases). The CDR3 DNA follows: TGCGCCAGCAGCTTGGCCGGGCAGGGGTCCACTGAAGCTTTCTTT. It specifies CASSLAGQGSTEAFF.